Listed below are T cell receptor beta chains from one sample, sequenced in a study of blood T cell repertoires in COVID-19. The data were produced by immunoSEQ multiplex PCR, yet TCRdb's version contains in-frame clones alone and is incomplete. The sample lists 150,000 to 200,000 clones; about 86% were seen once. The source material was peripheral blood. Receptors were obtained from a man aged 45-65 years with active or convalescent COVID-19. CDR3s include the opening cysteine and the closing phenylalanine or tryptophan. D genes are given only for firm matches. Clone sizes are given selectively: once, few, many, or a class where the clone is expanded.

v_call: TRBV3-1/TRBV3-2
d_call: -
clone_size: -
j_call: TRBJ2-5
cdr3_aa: CASSQGPVLQETQYF
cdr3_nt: TGTGCCAGCAGCCAAGGTCCGGTCCTCCAAGAGACCCAGTACTTC

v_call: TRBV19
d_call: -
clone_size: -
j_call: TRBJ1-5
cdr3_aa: CASSIGEGPQHF
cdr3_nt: TGTGCCAGTAGTATTGGGGAGGGGCCCCAGCATTTT

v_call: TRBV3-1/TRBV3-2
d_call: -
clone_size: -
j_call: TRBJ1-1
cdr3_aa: CASSRFDWANTEAFF
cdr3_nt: TGTGCCAGCAGCCGCTTCGATTGGGCGAACACTGAAGCTTTCTTT

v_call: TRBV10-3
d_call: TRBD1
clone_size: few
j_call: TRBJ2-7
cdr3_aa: CAIRDRAGEQYF
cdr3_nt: TGTGCCATCAGAGACAGGGCGGGCGAGCAGTACTTC

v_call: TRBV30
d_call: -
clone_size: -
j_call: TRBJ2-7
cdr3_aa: CAWCVGGGGSYEQYF
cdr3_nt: TGTGCCTGGTGTGTAGGGGGGGGCGGGTCCTACGAGCAGTACTTC

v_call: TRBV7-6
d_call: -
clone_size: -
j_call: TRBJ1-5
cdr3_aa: CASSEAPHQPQHF
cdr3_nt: TGTGCCAGCAGCGAAGCTCCTCATCAGCCCCAGCATTTT

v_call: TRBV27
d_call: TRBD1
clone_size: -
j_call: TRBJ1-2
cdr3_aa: CASSSQGGFNYGYTF
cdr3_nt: TGTGCCAGCAGTTCCCAGGGGGGATTTAACTATGGCTACACCTTC

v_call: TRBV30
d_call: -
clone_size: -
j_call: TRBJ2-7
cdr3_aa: CAWSVVGTPAPHEQYF
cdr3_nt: TGTGCCTGGAGTGTAGTTGGGACACCGGCCCCCCACGAGCAGTACTTC

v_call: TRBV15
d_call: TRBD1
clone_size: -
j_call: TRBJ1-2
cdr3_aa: CATSRQGAHGYTF
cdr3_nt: TGTGCCACCAGTAGGCAGGGGGCCCATGGCTACACCTTC

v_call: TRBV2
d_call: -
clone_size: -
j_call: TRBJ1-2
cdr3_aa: CASSVTLLEGYTF
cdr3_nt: TGTGCCAGCAGTGTAACGCTCCTGGAGGGCTACACCTTC

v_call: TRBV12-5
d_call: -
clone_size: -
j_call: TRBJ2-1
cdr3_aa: CASLYTGLDEQFF
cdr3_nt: TGTGCTAGCCTCTATACGGGACTTGATGAGCAGTTCTTC

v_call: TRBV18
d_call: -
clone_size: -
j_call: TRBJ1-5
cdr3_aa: CASSPESPGGNQPQHF
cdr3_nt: TGTGCCAGCTCACCAGAGAGCCCAGGCGGCAATCAGCCCCAGCATTTT

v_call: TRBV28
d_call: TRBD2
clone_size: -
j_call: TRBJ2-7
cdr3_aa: CAAFPAGTRSYEQYF
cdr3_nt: TGTGCCGCCTTCCCCGCGGGGACTAGGTCCTACGAGCAGTACTTC

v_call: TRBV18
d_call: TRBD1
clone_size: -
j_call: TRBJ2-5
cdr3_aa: CASSPQGQGNGETQYF
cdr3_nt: TGTGCCAGCTCACCCCAGGGACAGGGGAACGGAGAGACCCAGTACTTC

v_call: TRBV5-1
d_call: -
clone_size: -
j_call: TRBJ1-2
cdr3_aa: CASSLVGADYGYTF
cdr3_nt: TGCGCCAGCAGCTTGGTGGGGGCGGACTATGGCTACACCTTC

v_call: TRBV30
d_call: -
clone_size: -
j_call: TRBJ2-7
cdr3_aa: CAWSVRGGEQYF
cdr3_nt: TGTGCCTGGAGTGTACGGGGAGGCGAGCAGTACTTC

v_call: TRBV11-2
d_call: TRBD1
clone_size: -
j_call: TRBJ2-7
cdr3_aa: CASSLASGTALFEQYF
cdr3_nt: TGTGCCAGCAGCTTAGCCTCCGGGACAGCACTCTTCGAGCAGTACTTC

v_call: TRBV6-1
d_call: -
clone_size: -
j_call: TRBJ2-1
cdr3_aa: CASSDFAGALLGSSYNEQFF
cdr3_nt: TGTGCCAGCAGTGATTTTGCGGGGGCCCTCTTAGGGAGCTCCTACAATGAGCAGTTCTTC

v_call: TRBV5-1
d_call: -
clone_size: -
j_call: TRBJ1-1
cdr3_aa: CASSREDLYTEAFF
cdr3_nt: TGCGCCAGCAGCCGGGAGGACCTATACACTGAAGCTTTCTTT

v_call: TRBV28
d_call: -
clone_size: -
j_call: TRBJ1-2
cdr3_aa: CASSLFSQLSNYGYTF
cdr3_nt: TGTGCCAGCAGTTTATTTTCCCAACTGAGTAACTATGGCTACACCTTC

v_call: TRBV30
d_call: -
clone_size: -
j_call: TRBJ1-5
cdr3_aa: CAWSPPGYQPQHF
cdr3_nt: TGTGCCTGGAGCCCTCCAGGATATCAGCCCCAGCATTTT

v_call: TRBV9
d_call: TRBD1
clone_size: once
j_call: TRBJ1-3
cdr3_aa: CASTYRGNFNLGNTIYF
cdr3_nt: TGTGCCAGCACTTACAGGGGGAATTTTAATCTCGGAAACACCATATATTTT

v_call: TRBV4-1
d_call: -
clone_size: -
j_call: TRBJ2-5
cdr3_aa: CASSRSAGQLQETQYF
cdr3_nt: TGCGCCAGCAGCAGGAGCGCCGGACAGCTACAAGAGACCCAGTACTTC

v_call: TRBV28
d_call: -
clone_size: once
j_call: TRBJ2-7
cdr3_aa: CASTGSYEQYF
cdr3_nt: TGTGCCAGCACCGGGAGCTACGAGCAGTACTTC

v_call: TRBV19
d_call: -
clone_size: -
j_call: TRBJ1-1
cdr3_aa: CASSKYRVNTEAFF
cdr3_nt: TGTGCCAGTAGTAAATATAGAGTGAACACTGAAGCTTTCTTT

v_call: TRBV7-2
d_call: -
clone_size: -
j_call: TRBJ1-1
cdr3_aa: CASSPPRVVNTEAFF
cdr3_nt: TGTGCCAGCAGCCCCCCGAGGGTCGTGAACACTGAAGCTTTCTTT

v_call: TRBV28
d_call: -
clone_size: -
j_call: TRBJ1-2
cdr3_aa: CASSLVAQGYGYTF
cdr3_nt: TGTGCCAGCAGTTTGGTCGCACAGGGTTATGGCTACACCTTC

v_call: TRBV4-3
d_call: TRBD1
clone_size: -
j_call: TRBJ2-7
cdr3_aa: CASSQDAGQGYEQYF
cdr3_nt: TGCGCCAGCAGCCAAGATGCGGGACAGGGTTACGAGCAGTACTTC

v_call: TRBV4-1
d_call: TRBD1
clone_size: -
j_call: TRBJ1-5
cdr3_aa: CASSQGTGRQPQHF
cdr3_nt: TGCGCCAGCAGCCAAGGGACAGGGCGGCAGCCCCAGCATTTT

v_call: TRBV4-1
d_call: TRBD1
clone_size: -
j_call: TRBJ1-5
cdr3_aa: CASSLATGTSNQPQHF
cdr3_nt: TGCGCCAGCAGCCTAGCGACAGGGACGAGCAATCAGCCCCAGCATTTT

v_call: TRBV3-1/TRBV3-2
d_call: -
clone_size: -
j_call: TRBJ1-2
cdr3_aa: CASSQKSRGNGYTF
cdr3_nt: TGTGCCAGCAGCCAAAAATCCCGGGGGAATGGCTACACCTTC

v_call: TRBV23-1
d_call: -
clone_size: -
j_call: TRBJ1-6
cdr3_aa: CASSPTIINSPLHF
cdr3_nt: TGCGCCAGCAGTCCTACCATAATTAATTCACCCCTCCACTTT

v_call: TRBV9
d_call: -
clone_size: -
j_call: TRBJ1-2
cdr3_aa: CASSVPRFGYGYTF
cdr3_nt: TGTGCCAGCAGCGTCCCCAGGTTCGGCTATGGCTACACCTTC

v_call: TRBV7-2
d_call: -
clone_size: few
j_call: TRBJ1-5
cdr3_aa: CASSSALGANQPQHF
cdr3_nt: TGTGCCAGCAGCTCCGCCCTTGGGGCTAATCAGCCCCAGCATTTT

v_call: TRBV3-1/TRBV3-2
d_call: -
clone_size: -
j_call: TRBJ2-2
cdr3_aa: CASSQGPGLILTGELFF
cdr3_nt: TGTGCCAGCAGCCAAGGGCCGGGACTTATCCTCACCGGGGAGCTGTTTTTT

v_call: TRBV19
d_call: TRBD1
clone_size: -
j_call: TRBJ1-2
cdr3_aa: CASSAGQVSNGYTF
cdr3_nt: TGTGCCAGTAGCGCGGGACAGGTGTCTAATGGCTACACCTTC

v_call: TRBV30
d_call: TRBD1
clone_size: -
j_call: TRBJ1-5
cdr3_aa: CAWSRGTGRSSNQPQHF
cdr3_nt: TGTGCCTGGAGTCGAGGGACAGGGAGGAGTAGCAATCAGCCCCAGCATTTT

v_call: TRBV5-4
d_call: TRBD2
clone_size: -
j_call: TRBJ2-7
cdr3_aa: CASSRNGGSFYEQYF
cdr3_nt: TGTGCCAGCAGTAGGAATGGCGGGAGTTTTTACGAGCAGTACTTC

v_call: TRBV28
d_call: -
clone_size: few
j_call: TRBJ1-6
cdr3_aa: CASRPDGSSYNSPLHF
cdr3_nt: TGTGCCAGCAGACCGGACGGGAGCTCCTATAATTCACCCCTCCACTTT

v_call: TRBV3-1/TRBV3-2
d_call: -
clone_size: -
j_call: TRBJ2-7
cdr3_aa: CASSQDRVEYEQYF
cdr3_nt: TGTGCCAGCAGCCAAGATCGGGTGGAGTACGAGCAGTACTTC

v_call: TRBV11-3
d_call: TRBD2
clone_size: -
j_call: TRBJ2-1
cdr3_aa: CASSSLAAGSYNEQFF
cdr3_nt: TGTGCCAGCAGCTCCCTAGCGGCGGGGTCCTACAATGAGCAGTTCTTC

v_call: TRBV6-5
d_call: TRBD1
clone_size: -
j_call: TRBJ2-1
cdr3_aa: CASRYGRGTGTNEQFF
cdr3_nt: TGTGCCAGCAGATACGGTCGCGGGACAGGGACAAATGAGCAGTTCTTC

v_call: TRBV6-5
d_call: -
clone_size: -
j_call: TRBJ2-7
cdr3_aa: CASRPYRVHEQYF
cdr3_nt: TGTGCCAGCAGGCCCTACAGGGTCCACGAGCAGTACTTC

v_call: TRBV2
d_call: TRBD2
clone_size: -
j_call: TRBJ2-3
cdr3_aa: CASSAPLGLREGRDTQYF
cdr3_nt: TGTGCCAGCAGTGCCCCGTTGGGTTTGCGGGAGGGCCGGGATACGCAGTATTTT

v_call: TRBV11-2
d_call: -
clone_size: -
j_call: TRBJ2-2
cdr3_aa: CASSLDVATGELFF
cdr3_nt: TGTGCCAGCAGCTTAGATGTGGCCACCGGGGAGCTGTTTTTT

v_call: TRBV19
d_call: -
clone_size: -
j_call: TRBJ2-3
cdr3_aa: CASSIRDTQYF
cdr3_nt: TGTGCCAGTAGTATTCGTGATACGCAGTATTTT

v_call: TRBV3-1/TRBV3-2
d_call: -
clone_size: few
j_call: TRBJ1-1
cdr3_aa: CASSRSGSARKAFF
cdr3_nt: TGTGCCAGCAGCCGTTCGGGGAGCGCCCGGAAAGCTTTCTTT

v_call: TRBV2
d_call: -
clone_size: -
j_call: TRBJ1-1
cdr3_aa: CASRISGTEAFF
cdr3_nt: TGTGCCAGCAGAATCAGTGGCACTGAAGCTTTCTTT

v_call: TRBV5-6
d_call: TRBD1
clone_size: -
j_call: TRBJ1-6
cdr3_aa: CASSLGQTNSPLHF
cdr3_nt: TGTGCCAGCAGCCTGGGACAGACGAATTCACCCCTCCACTTT

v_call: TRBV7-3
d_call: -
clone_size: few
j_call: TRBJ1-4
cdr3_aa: CASSLIRGTNEKLFF
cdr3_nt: TGTGCCAGCAGCTTAATTAGGGGAACTAATGAAAAACTGTTTTTT

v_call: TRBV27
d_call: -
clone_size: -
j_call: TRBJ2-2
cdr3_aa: CASSRERTVPGELFF
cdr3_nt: TGTGCCAGCAGTAGGGAGAGAACCGTACCCGGGGAGCTGTTTTTT

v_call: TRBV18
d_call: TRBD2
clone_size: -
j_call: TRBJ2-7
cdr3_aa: CASSPAGREGSYEQYF
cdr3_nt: TGTGCCAGCTCACCGGCGGGACGGGAGGGGTCCTACGAGCAGTACTTC

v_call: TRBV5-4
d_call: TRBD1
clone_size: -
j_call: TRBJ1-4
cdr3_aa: CASSRATGDEKLFF
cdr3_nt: TGTGCCAGCAGCCGCGCAACAGGGGATGAAAAACTGTTTTTT